This TCR beta chain was sequenced for a study of beta chain features in type 1 diabetes. Study-wide background: Healthy donors, compared against patients, showed similar age, gender and cell yields. Study-level results: The naive, central memory and Treg TCRB repertoires showed an apparent similarity that was greater among patients than among healthy donors. Any HLA-type effect on TCRB rearrangement remained unresolved here.

This clone was seen more than once but under ten times. Its antigen remains unknown. An end of the junction does not agree with germline; a read error may underlie this. Sorted populations all exceeded 95% purity. As every portion of the isolated RNA was reverse transcribed, the sequencing read expressed TCRB transcripts. Some clones are missing from TCRdb's copy, which holds only in-frame ones; the method was immunoSEQ multiplex PCR. The table lists about 150,000 clones, 11% of them singletons. Source material: central memory CD4+ T cells from blood. This receptor was obtained from a man aged 18 to 30 in good health.

The CDR3 region is CASSPWDRGLDF. DNA for the CDR3: TGTGCCAGCAGTCCGTGGGACAGGGGCTTGGACTTC. The chain uses TRBV28 and TRBJ2-7; 10 nucleotides agree with TRBD1. Germline CDR1 and CDR2: MDHEN and SYDVKM. This CDR3 is built from 12 residues.